This entry lists 20 T cell receptor beta chains sequenced from one sample in a study of blood T cell repertoires in COVID-19. Profiling relied on immunoSEQ multiplex PCR, and the TCRdb table lists in-frame clones only, not all of them. The sample carries about 190,000 clones, 76% recorded once. Sequenced: PBMCs or T cells enriched from blood (not recorded which). The origin of the receptors is a woman in her forties or fifties with acute COVID-19.

This chain links TRBV11-3 with TRBJ2-2, with 8 bases that match TRBD1. The V segment lost 0 bases and the J segment 7 bases; nucleotides outside the gene matches: 7. Germline-derived CDR1 and CDR2 are SGHNT and YENEEA. The CDR3 extends over 16 amino acids. CDR3 protein: CASSLEQGARGGELFF. DNA for the CDR3: TGTGCCAGCAGCTTAGAGCAGGGGGCGCGAGGCGGGGAGCTGTTTTTT.

This chain links TRBV6-5 with TRBJ2-1; a weak D match, TRBD2 (6 bases). Germline V gene lookup returns CDR1 MNHEY and CDR2 SVGAGI. The ends were cut back, 5 bases at V and 9 bases at J, with 14 bases in the middle. The CDR3 runs 13 residues. The CDR3 nucleotides are TGTGCCAGCAGTCCGGGGAGGCACATTGAGCAGTTCTTC. It codes for CASSPGRHIEQFF.

The CDR3 reads CASSSRPAGEQYV. The CDR3 DNA reads TGTGCCAGCAGCTCCCGACCCGCCGGGGAGCAGTACGTC. The chain joins TRBV4-2 to TRBJ2-7; D uncertain. Trimming removed 5 bases at V and 7 bases at J, with 15 bases between. The CDR3 has 13 residues. CDR1 and CDR2 (germline): LGHNA, YNFKEQ.

The rearrangement joins TRBV7-2 to TRBJ1-5, with D maybe TRBD1 (5 bases). Trimming stripped 2 bases from V and 9 bases from J, with 20 bases between. The germline V gene has CDR1 SGHTA and CDR2 FQGNSA. The length of the CDR3 is 16 residues. The CDR3 protein is CASSLSGGGGPWPQHF. The CDR3 nucleotides are TGTGCCAGCAGCTTATCGGGGGGAGGCGGCCCTTGGCCCCAGCATTTT.

The V gene is TRBV27, the J gene TRBJ1-1, with 9 bases matching TRBD1. V lost 7 bases, J lost 5 bases, and 5 bases stayed unmatched. Germline CDR1 and CDR2: MNHEY and SMNVEV (reference sequence). The CDR3 extends over 13 amino acids. The CDR3 DNA is TGTGCCAGCAAGACAGGGGGGGAAACTGAAGCTTTCTTT. Protein product: CASKTGGETEAFF.

The chain carries TRBV5-1 and TRBJ1-5; tentative D call: TRBD1 (5 bases). Germline lookup yields CDR1 SGHRS and CDR2 YFSETQ. The CDR3 loop spans 14 amino acids. Trimming shortened V by 4 bases and J by 5 bases, and 13 bases separated the two germline ends. CDR3 sequence reads: CASSLWGRDQPQHF. The CDR3 DNA is TGCGCCAGCAGCCTGTGGGGGAGGGATCAGCCCCAGCATTTT.

This clone was observed a few times. V gene TRBV11-2 combines with J gene TRBJ1-4; 7 bases agree with TRBD1. Germline lookup yields CDR1 SGHAT and CDR2 FQNNGV. V was pared by 2 bases and J by 4 bases, with 10 bases of the junction left unmatched. The length of the CDR3 is 17 residues. The CDR3 nucleotides are TGTGCCAGCAGCTTAAAGGGGTTCGGGACAGATAATGAAAAACTGTTTTTT. This codes for CASSLKGFGTDNEKLFF.

This clone came up once. The chain uses TRBV10-3 and TRBJ1-5; 11 bases agree with TRBD1. V was pared by 4 bases and J by 3 bases, with 2 bases of the junction left unmatched. The CDR3 consists of 15 residues. Germline CDR1 and CDR2: ENHRY and SYGVKD. The CDR3 region is CAISVGQGANQPQHF. As DNA, the CDR3 is TGTGCCATCAGTGTTGGACAGGGGGCCAATCAGCCCCAGCATTTT.

This rearrangement joins TRBV6-2 or TRBV6-3 to TRBJ2-7, with a weak D call TRBD1 (6 bases). The V end lost 0 bases, the J end lost 2 bases, and 8 bases lay between the germline ends. This CDR3 has 14 residues. The V gene's germline CDR1 is MNHEY and CDR2 SVGEGT. The CDR3 region has the DNA TGTGCCAGCAGTTACTCCGGACAGCCCTACGAGCAGTACGTC. This translates into CASSYSGQPYEQYV.

This sequence joins TRBV4-1 and TRBJ1-4; the D gene is possibly TRBD1 (5 bases). The V gene lost 5 bases and the J gene lost 4 bases, with 20 bases spanning the gap. CDR3 size: 17 residues. Germline V lookup: CDR1 MGHRA, CDR2 YSYEKL. The CDR3 loop reads CASSRRERTGDNEKLFF. CDR3 DNA: TGCGCCAGCAGCAGAAGAGAGAGGACGGGGGATAATGAAAAACTGTTTTTT.

The chain links TRBV5-6 to TRBJ1-1; 8 positions match TRBD1. The V gene end was trimmed by 3 bases and the J gene end by 4 bases; junction bases not matched to a gene: 5. Germline loops: CDR1 SGHDT, CDR2 YYEEEE. CDR3 size: 14 residues. The CDR3 nucleotides read TGTGCCAGCAGCTACGGACAGGGTAGCACTGAAGCTTTCTTT. Translation: CASSYGQGSTEAFF.

In its sample, this clone was seen once. V and J are TRBV29-1 and TRBJ2-1, with a possible D match to TRBD1 (6 bases). This CDR3 contains 12 residues. Trimming shortened V by 6 bases and J by 5 bases, and 11 bases separated the two germline ends. Germline CDR1 SQVTM, CDR2 ANQGSEA. The CDR3 DNA reads as TGCAGCGTAGGACAGAACAACAATGAGCAGTTCTTC. This encodes CSVGQNNNEQFF.

This clone has a handful of counts. Other DNA variants within this sample encode the same CDR3. V usage is TRBV18 and J usage is TRBJ2-5; 7 bases align to TRBD1. Trimming cost V 3 bases and J 1 base; bases outside gene matches: 2. Germline loops: CDR1 KGHSH, CDR2 LQKENI. The CDR3 contains 14 residues. CDR3 region: CASSPDRVQETQYF. As DNA, the CDR3 is TGTGCCAGCTCACCTGACAGGGTCCAAGAGACCCAGTACTTC.

This clone was recorded at least ten times. This chain joins TRBV10-3 and TRBJ1-2; possible D gene TRBD1, 6 bases. The CDR3 extends over 13 amino acids. Trimming removed 5 bases at V and 2 bases at J, with 9 bases between. The germline V gene encodes CDR1 ENHRY and CDR2 SYGVKD. The DNA of the CDR3 is TGTGCCATCAGTCAAACAGGGAACTATGGCTACACCTTC. Its protein is CAISQTGNYGYTF.

The CDR3 region is CAWSFRRDRDSKNIQYF. CDR3 coding DNA: TGTGCCTGGAGTTTCCGTCGGGACAGGGACTCCAAAAACATTCAGTACTTC. J is TRBJ2-4 and V is TRBV30; TRBD1 matches at 9 bases. CDR3 size: 17 residues. The junction had 10 bases not matched to a gene; V was cut back by 2 bases and J by 2 bases. The germline V gene encodes CDR1 GTSNPN and CDR2 SVGIG (reference sequence).

CDR3 region: CASSLRVGTGETQYF. The CDR3, as DNA: TGCGCCAGCAGCTTGCGAGTTGGGACAGGCGAGACCCAGTACTTC. The rearrangement uses TRBV5-1 and TRBJ2-5, with 8 bases matching TRBD1. The CDR3 contains 15 residues. V dropped 1 base and J dropped 5; count of bases not matched to a gene: 7. CDR1 and CDR2 from the germline V gene are SGHRS and YFSETQ.

This chain joins TRBV28 and TRBJ1-4; D not certain. CDR1 and CDR2 (germline): MDHEN, SYDVKM. The CDR3 extends over 10 amino acids. V was pared by 10 bases and J by 4 bases, with 4 bases between. The CDR3 nucleotides are TGTGCCACCGGTAATGAAAAACTGTTTTTT. This codes for CATGNEKLFF.

The chain employs TRBV2 and TRBJ1-3; a possible D gene is TRBD1 (5 bases). The CDR3 is 15 amino acids. The germline V and J ends were trimmed by 7 bases and 0 bases, with 13 bases remaining between them. CDR1 SNHLY and CDR2 FYNNEI come from the germline V gene. The DNA for the CDR3 is TGTGCCAGCACTCGAAGGGGTATCTCTGGAAACACCATATATTTT. It yields the protein CASTRRGISGNTIYF. The full variable domain, completed using reference TRBV2 and TRBJ1-3, is EPEVTQTPSHQVTQMGQEVILRCVPISNHLYFYWYRQILGQKVEFLVSFYNNEISEKSEIFDDQFSVERPDGSNFTLKIRSTKLEDSAMYFCASTRRGISGNTIYFGEGSWLTVV.

The V call is TRBV19, the J call TRBJ2-1, with D possibly TRBD2 on 5 matching bases. CDR3 length: 14 residues. Trimming cost V 5 bases and J 4 bases, with 12 bases left between them. Germline values: CDR1 LNHDA, CDR2 SQIVND (reference sequence). CDR3 in amino acids: CASSPTGVYNEQFF. CDR3 nucleotide sequence: TGTGCCAGTAGTCCGACCGGGGTTTACAATGAGCAGTTCTTC.

The chain has TRBV3-1 (or the pseudogene TRBV3-2) and TRBJ1-5; D remains unclear. From germline, CDR1 is LGHDT and CDR2 YNNKEL (reference sequence). This CDR3 contains 14 residues. Trimming removed 1 base at V and 6 bases at J, with 10 bases between. The CDR3 DNA reads TGTGCCAGCAGCCAAGGGAGGAGGCTTCAGCCCCAGCATTTT. The encoded protein is CASSQGRRLQPQHF.